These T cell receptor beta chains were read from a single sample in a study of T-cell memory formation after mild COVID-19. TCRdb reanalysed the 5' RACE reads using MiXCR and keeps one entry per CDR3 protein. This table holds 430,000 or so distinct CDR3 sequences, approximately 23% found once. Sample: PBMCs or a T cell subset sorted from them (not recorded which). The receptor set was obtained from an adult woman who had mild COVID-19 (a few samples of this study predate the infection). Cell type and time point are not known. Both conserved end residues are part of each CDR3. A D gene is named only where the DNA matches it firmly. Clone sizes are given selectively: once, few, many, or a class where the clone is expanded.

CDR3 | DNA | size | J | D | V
CASTGGGGTQYF | TGCGCCAGCACGGGGGGCGGAGGGACCCAGTACTTC | few | TRBJ2-5 | NA | TRBV5-1
CASSLTDRLTGTEAFF | TGTGCCAGCAGCTTGACGGACAGGCTAACGGGCACTGAAGCTTTCTTT | NA | TRBJ1-1 | TRBD1 | TRBV7-9
CATYTSRAGRQPQHF | TGTGCCACCTATACTTCTCGGGCAGGGCGTCAGCCCCAGCATTTT | many | TRBJ1-5 | NA | TRBV24-1
CATRGTSYNTGELFF | TGTGCCACCAGGGGGACTAGCTATAACACCGGGGAGCTGTTTTTT | few | TRBJ2-2 | TRBD2 | TRBV24-1
CATSRDSYTQYF | TGTGCCACCAGCAGAGATTCATATACGCAGTATTTT | few | TRBJ2-3 | NA | TRBV15
CASSYSATRGYNYGYTF | TGTGCCAGCAGTTACTCGGCAACGAGGGGGTATAACTATGGCTACACCTTC | NA | TRBJ1-2 | NA | TRBV6-5
CASSLDQGRNSPLHF | TGCGCCAGCAGCTTGGATCAGGGCAGAAATTCACCCCTCCACTTT | NA | TRBJ1-6 | NA | TRBV5-1
CASSLPGQGAGYTF | TGTGCCAGCAGCTTACCTGGACAGGGGGCTGGCTACACCTTC | NA | TRBJ1-2 | TRBD1 | TRBV7-9
CASSGLRRSEQYF | TGTGCCAGCAGCGGACTCAGGAGGTCCGAGCAGTACTTC | NA | TRBJ2-7 | NA | TRBV9
CSASRSSGVGAAQFF | TGCAGTGCTTCACGATCTAGCGGGGTCGGGGCCGCGCAGTTCTTC | few | TRBJ2-1 | TRBD2 | TRBV20-1
CASSSIIAGELFF | TGCGCCAGCAGCTCTATAATTGCCGGGGAGCTGTTTTTT | few | TRBJ2-2 | NA | TRBV5-1
CAISDNRLPYEQYF | TGTGCCATCAGTGACAACAGGCTCCCCTACGAGCAGTACTTC | NA | TRBJ2-7 | NA | TRBV10-3
CASSLSGFRGGEKLFF | TGTGCCAGCAGTTTGTCAGGCTTCAGGGGAGGTGAAAAACTGTTTTTT | NA | TRBJ1-4 | NA | TRBV12-3/TRBV12-4
CAPRPRGENTGELFF | TGTGCCCCCCGCCCCCGAGGCGAAAACACCGGGGAGCTGTTTTTT | NA | TRBJ2-2 | NA | TRBV24-1
CASRTGRRQETQYF | TGTGCCAGCAGGACCGGACGGAGACAAGAGACCCAGTACTTC | few | TRBJ2-5 | NA | TRBV6-2/TRBV6-3
CASSPSSAYGEKLFF | TGTGCCAGTAGCCCCTCCAGTGCTTACGGGGAAAAACTGTTTTTT | NA | TRBJ1-4 | NA | TRBV19
CASSYSRNFRTGGELNTEAFF | TGTGCCAGCAGTTACTCGAGGAACTTTCGGACAGGGGGAGAACTGAACACTGAAGCTTTCTTT | NA | TRBJ1-1 | TRBD1 | TRBV6-2/TRBV6-3
CASSHGQVGSGETQYF | TGCGCCAGCAGCCACGGACAGGTCGGATCTGGTGAGACCCAGTACTTC | many | TRBJ2-5 | TRBD1 | TRBV5-1
CASSPGDRLDEQYF | TGTGCCAGCAGCCCTGGGGACAGGCTCGACGAGCAGTACTTC | NA | TRBJ2-7 | TRBD1 | TRBV7-6
CASRPTSGDYNEQFF | TGTGCCAGCAGGCCGACTAGCGGGGACTACAATGAGCAGTTCTTC | NA | TRBJ2-1 | TRBD2 | TRBV4-2
CASSVVQGSSYNEQFF | TGTGCCAGCAGCGTAGTACAGGGGAGCTCCTACAATGAGCAGTTCTTC | NA | TRBJ2-1 | TRBD1 | TRBV9
CASSLLSGQETQYF | TGTGCCAGCAGCTTACTCAGCGGTCAAGAGACCCAGTACTTC | few | TRBJ2-5 | NA | TRBV7-8
CASTDRGQDTIYF | TGTGCCAGCACGGACAGGGGCCAGGACACCATATATTTT | NA | TRBJ1-3 | TRBD1 | TRBV11-3
CASQNTGTGRRNTEAFF | TGCGCCAGCCAAAATACCGGGACAGGGAGAAGGAACACTGAAGCTTTCTTT | NA | TRBJ1-1 | TRBD1 | TRBV5-1
CASSHLWVNTF | TGTGCCAGCAGCCACTTGTGGGTAAACACCTTC | NA | TRBJ1-2 | NA | TRBV11-2
CASAPNLGGTFLLF | TGTGCCAGCGCCCCCAACCTCGGTGGAACCTTCCTCCTCTTC | NA | TRBJ2-7 | NA | TRBV19
CSAGTSGGYNEQFF | TGCAGTGCCGGTACTAGCGGGGGTTACAATGAGCAGTTCTTC | NA | TRBJ2-1 | TRBD2 | TRBV20-1
CASGLDPNEKLFF | TGTGCTAGTGGCTTGGACCCGAATGAAAAACTGTTTTTT | NA | TRBJ1-4 | NA | TRBV12-5
CSASPGGLTEAFF | TGCAGTGCTAGCCCCGGGGGCCTCACTGAAGCTTTCTTT | few | TRBJ1-1 | NA | TRBV20-1
CASKGAGEAFF | TGTGCCTCTAAGGGGGCGGGGGAAGCTTTCTTT | NA | TRBJ1-1 | TRBD1 | TRBV30
CASSNREGRLQETQYF | TGTGCCAGCAGTAATAGGGAGGGACGGCTCCAAGAGACCCAGTACTTC | few | TRBJ2-5 | TRBD2 | TRBV7-6
CASSLVGRTNTEAFF | TGTGCCAGCAGCTTGGTGGGACGGACGAACACTGAAGCTTTCTTT | NA | TRBJ1-1 | NA | TRBV5-5
CSHPGHFPDTQYF | TGCAGTCACCCGGGACATTTCCCAGATACGCAGTATTTT | NA | TRBJ2-3 | NA | TRBV20-1
CASRPVSPLGNTIYF | TGCGCCAGCAGACCGGTCAGTCCCCTCGGAAACACCATATATTTT | NA | TRBJ1-3 | NA | TRBV4-1
CAISVKGGEQFF | TGTGCCATCAGTGTTAAGGGAGGGGAACAGTTCTTC | NA | TRBJ2-1 | TRBD2 | TRBV10-3
CASSLTFYNEQFF | TGTGCCAGCAGCCTGACCTTTTACAATGAGCAGTTCTTC | NA | TRBJ2-1 | NA | TRBV7-3
CASSLAGTENTEAFF | TGCGCCAGCAGCTTAGCCGGGACGGAGAACACTGAAGCTTTCTTT | NA | TRBJ1-1 | NA | TRBV5-1
CASSPVGEGQPQHF | TGTGCCAGCAGCCCGGTGGGGGAGGGTCAGCCCCAGCATTTT | many | TRBJ1-5 | NA | TRBV7-6
CASSIRMGASSYNEQFF | TGTGCCAGCAGTATCCGAATGGGGGCGAGCTCCTACAATGAGCAGTTCTTC | few | TRBJ2-1 | NA | TRBV12-3/TRBV12-4
CASSSTGLGVNTEAFF | TGTGCCAGCAGCTCGACAGGGCTCGGGGTGAACACTGAAGCTTTCTTT | NA | TRBJ1-1 | TRBD1 | TRBV7-2
CASSPTSGQETQYF | TGCGCCAGCAGCCCCACGTCGGGGCAAGAGACCCAGTACTTC | many | TRBJ2-5 | NA | TRBV5-1
CASSSSGTSISDTQYF | TGTGCCAGCAGCTCCTCCGGGACTAGCATTTCAGATACGCAGTATTTT | NA | TRBJ2-3 | TRBD2 | TRBV7-9
CAISEEAGGMYGYTF | TGTGCCATCAGTGAGGAGGCAGGGGGAATGTATGGCTACACCTTC | NA | TRBJ1-2 | TRBD1 | TRBV10-3
CSARVVGQLNQPQHF | TGCAGTGCTAGAGTTGTGGGACAGCTCAATCAGCCCCAGCATTTT | few | TRBJ1-5 | TRBD1 | TRBV20-1
CSVPKGTEAFF | TGCAGCGTCCCGAAGGGTACTGAAGCTTTCTTT | NA | TRBJ1-1 | NA | TRBV29-1
CASSLGLVRTGELFF | TGTGCCAGCAGCTTGGGACTAGTGAGAACCGGGGAGCTGTTTTTT | few | TRBJ2-2 | TRBD2 | TRBV7-2
CSASGKYEQYF | TGCAGTGCTAGCGGGAAGTACGAGCAGTACTTC | NA | TRBJ2-7 | NA | TRBV20-1
CASSYGQGGTEAFF | TGTGCCAGCAGTTACGGGCAGGGGGGGACTGAAGCTTTCTTT | NA | TRBJ1-1 | TRBD1 | TRBV6-5
CASSQAAGTGVPTTLNNEQFF | TGTGCCAGCAGCCAAGCCGCCGGGACAGGGGTTCCAACCACCCTGAACAATGAGCAGTTCTTC | NA | TRBJ2-1 | TRBD1 | TRBV14
CASSLVLAGLYEQYF | TGTGCCAGCAGTTTAGTACTAGCGGGATTATACGAGCAGTACTTC | once | TRBJ2-7 | TRBD2 | TRBV27